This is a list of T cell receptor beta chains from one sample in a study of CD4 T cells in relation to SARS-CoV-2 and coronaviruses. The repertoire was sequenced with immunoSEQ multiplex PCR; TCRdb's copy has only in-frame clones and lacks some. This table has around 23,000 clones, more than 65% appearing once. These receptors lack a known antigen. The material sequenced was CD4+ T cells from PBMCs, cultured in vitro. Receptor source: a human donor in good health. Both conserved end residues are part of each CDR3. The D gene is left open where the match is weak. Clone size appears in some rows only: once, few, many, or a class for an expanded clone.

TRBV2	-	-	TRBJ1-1	CASSVGSLNTEAFF	TGTGCCAGCAGTGTCGGCAGCCTGAACACTGAAGCTTTCTTT
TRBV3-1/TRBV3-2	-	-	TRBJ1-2	CASSPGGDYGYTF	TGTGCCAGCAGCCCGGGGGGGGACTATGGCTACACCTTC
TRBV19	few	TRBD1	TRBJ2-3	CASTGTGGADTQYF	TGTGCCAGTACCGGGACAGGGGGCGCAGATACGCAGTATTTT
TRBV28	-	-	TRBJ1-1	CASSLWGGDTEAFF	TGTGCCAGCAGTTTATGGGGGGGGGACACTGAAGCTTTCTTT
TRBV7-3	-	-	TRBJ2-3	CASSLNPIGADTQYF	TGTGCCAGCAGCTTAAATCCCATCGGGGCAGATACGCAGTATTTT
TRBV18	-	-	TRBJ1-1	CASSLGTNTEAFF	TGTGCCAGCTCACTCGGGACCAACACTGAAGCTTTCTTT
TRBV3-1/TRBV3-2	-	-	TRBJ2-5	CASSHRGQETQYF	TGTGCCAGCAGTCATCGGGGGCAAGAGACCCAGTACTTC
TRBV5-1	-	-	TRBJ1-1	CASSLGTTGLNTEAFF	TGCGCCAGCAGCTTGGGAACGACAGGCCTGAACACTGAAGCTTTCTTT
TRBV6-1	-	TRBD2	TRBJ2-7	CASSETETSGNQEQYF	TGTGCCAGCAGTGAAACGGAGACTAGCGGGAACCAGGAGCAGTACTTC
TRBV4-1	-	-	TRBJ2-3	CASSQDFGTFTQYF	TGCGCCAGCAGCCAAGATTTCGGGACCTTTACGCAGTATTTT
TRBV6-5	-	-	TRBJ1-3	CASRRSSGNTIYF	TGTGCCAGCAGGCGGAGCTCTGGAAACACCATATATTTT
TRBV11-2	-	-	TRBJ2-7	CASSFGLGLGYEQYF	TGTGCCAGCAGCTTCGGTTTGGGTCTCGGCTACGAGCAGTACTTC
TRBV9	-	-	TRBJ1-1	CASSVNLKGPEAFF	TGTGCCAGCAGCGTTAACTTAAAGGGCCCTGAAGCTTTCTTT
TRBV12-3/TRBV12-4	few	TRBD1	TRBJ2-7	CASRTGGSYEQYF	TGTGCCAGCAGGACAGGGGGCTCCTACGAGCAGTACTTC
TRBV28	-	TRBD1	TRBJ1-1	CASQGDRARLFNTEAFF	TGTGCCAGCCAGGGGGACAGGGCTCGCCTTTTTAACACTGAAGCTTTCTTT
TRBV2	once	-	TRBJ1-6	CASSLWNSPLHF	TGTGCCAGCAGTCTGTGGAATTCACCCCTCCACTTT
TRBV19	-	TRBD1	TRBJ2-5	CASASGTVGPFQETQYF	TGTGCCAGTGCGTCCGGGACAGTCGGGCCATTTCAAGAGACCCAGTACTTC
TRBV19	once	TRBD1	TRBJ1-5	CASSIRTGNQPQHF	TGTGCCAGTAGTATACGGACAGGGAATCAGCCCCAGCATTTT
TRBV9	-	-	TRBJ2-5	CASSVKGGTETQYF	TGTGCCAGCAGCGTAAAAGGAGGGACGGAGACCCAGTACTTC
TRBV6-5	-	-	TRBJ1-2	CASSFTGSGYTF	TGTGCCAGCAGTTTTACAGGGTCTGGCTACACCTTC
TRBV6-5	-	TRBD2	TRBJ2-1	CASTKAGEAYNEQFF	TGTGCCAGCACCAAAGCGGGAGAGGCCTACAATGAGCAGTTCTTC
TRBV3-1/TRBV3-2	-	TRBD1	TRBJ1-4	CASSHSDRGKEKLFF	TGTGCCAGCAGCCACTCGGACAGGGGAAAGGAAAAACTGTTTTTT
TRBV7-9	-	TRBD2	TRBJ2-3	CASSLASGSGTDTQYF	TGTGCCAGCAGCTTAGCTAGCGGGAGTGGCACAGATACGCAGTATTTT
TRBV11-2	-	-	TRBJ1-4	CASSSSRGLGEKLFF	TGTGCCAGCAGCTCATCCAGGGGTTTGGGTGAAAAACTGTTTTTT
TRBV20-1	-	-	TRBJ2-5	CSASGSGRETQYF	TGCAGTGCTAGTGGGTCAGGGCGGGAGACCCAGTACTTC
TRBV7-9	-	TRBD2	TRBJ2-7	CASSLSAGVGYEQYF	TGTGCCAGCAGCCTATCAGCGGGAGTGGGGTACGAGCAGTACTTC
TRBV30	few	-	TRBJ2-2	CAWSVLGSGTGELFF	TGTGCCTGGAGTGTCTTGGGCTCGGGCACCGGGGAGCTGTTTTTT
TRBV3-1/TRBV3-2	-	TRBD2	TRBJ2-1	CASSQDLLAVYNEQFF	TGTGCCAGCAGCCAAGACTTGCTAGCGGTTTACAATGAGCAGTTCTTC
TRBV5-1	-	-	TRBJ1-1	CASSLISEETEAFF	TGCGCCAGCAGCTTGATCAGCGAGGAGACTGAAGCTTTCTTT
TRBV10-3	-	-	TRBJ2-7	CAISETGASYEQYF	TGTGCCATCAGTGAGACCGGGGCCTCCTACGAGCAGTACTTC
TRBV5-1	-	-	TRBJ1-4	CASSYRAPNEKLFF	TGCGCCAGCAGCTACCGGGCCCCTAATGAAAAACTGTTTTTT
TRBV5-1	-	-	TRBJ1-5	CASSLQPGGGQPQHF	TGCGCCAGCAGCTTACAGCCCGGGGGGGGTCAGCCCCAGCATTTT
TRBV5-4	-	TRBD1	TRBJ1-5	CASSLGGTGSQPQHF	TGTGCCAGCAGCTTGGGTGGGACAGGGAGTCAGCCCCAGCATTTT
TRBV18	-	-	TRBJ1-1	CASSPDGETEAFF	TGTGCCAGCTCACCTGATGGTGAAACTGAAGCTTTCTTT
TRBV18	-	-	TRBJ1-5	CASSLASKQPQHF	TGTGCCAGCTCCCTGGCGAGTAAGCAGCCCCAGCATTTT
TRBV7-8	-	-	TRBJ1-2	CASSPSRANYGYTF	TGTGCCAGCAGCCCCAGCCGAGCTAACTATGGCTACACCTTC
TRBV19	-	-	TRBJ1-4	CASSESSREKLFF	TGTGCCAGTAGTGAGTCCAGTAGGGAAAAACTGTTTTTT
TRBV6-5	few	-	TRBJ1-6	CASFPLARDSPLHF	TGTGCCAGCTTTCCGCTGGCGAGGGATTCACCCCTCCACTTT
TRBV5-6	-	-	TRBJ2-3	CASSLEPGSRAVTDTQYF	TGTGCCAGCAGCTTGGAGCCGGGGTCCAGGGCCGTGACAGATACGCAGTATTTT
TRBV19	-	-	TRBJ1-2	CASSYANYGYTF	TGTGCCAGTAGTTACGCTAACTATGGCTACACCTTC
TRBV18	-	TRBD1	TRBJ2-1	CASSPKTGVEQFF	TGTGCCAGCTCACCGAAGACAGGGGTTGAGCAGTTCTTC
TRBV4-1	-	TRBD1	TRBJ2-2	CASSKPGRVQGSTGELFF	TGCGCCAGCAGCAAGCCCGGCCGAGTACAGGGGAGCACCGGGGAGCTGTTTTTT
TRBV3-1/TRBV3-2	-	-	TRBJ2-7	CASSQEKGTRYEQYF	TGTGCCAGCAGCCAAGAGAAGGGGACACGCTACGAGCAGTACTTC
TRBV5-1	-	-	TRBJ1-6	CASSLAITEGNSPLHF	TGCGCCAGCAGCTTGGCGATAACAGAAGGGAATTCACCCCTCCACTTT
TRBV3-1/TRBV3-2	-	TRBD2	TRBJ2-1	CASSPLSGANNEQFF	TGTGCCAGCAGCCCCCTCAGCGGGGCAAACAATGAGCAGTTCTTC